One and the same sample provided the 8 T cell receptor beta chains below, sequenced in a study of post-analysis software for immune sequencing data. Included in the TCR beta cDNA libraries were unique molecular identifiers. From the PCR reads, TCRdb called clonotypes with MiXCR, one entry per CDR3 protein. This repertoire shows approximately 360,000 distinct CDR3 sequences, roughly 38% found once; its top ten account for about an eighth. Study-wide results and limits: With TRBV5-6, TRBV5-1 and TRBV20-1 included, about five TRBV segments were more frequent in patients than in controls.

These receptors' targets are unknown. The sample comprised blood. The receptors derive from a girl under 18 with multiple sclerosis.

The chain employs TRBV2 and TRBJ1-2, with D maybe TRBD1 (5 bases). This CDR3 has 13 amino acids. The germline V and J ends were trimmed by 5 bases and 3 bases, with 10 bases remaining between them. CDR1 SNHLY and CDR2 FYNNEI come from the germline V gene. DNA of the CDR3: TGTGCCAGCAGTTGGGGGACGGACTATGGCTACACCTTC. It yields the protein CASSWGTDYGYTF.

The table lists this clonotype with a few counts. CDR3 sequence (DNA): TGTGCCAGCAGTTCCTGGGACCTGCACTATGGCTACACCTTC. Translated: CASSSWDLHYGYTF. V gene TRBV27 combines with J gene TRBJ1-2; TRBD1 is a possible D gene (5 bases). This CDR3 is built from 14 residues. V was trimmed by 4 bases and J by 3 bases, leaving 12 bases between them. Germline V gene data show CDR1 as MNHEY and CDR2 as SMNVEV (reference sequence).

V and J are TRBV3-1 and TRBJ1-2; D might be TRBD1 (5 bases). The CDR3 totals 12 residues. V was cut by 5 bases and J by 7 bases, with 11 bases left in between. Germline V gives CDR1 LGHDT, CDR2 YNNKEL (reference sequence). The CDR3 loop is CASSARQLGYTF. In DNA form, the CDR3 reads TGTGCCAGCAGCGCCCGACAGCTTGGCTACACCTTC.

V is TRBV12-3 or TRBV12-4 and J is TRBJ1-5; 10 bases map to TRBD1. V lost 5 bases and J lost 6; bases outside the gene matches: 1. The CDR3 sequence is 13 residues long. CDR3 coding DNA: TGTGCCAGCAGTCGGGACAGGGGTCAGCCCCAGCATTTT. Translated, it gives CASSRDRGQPQHF.

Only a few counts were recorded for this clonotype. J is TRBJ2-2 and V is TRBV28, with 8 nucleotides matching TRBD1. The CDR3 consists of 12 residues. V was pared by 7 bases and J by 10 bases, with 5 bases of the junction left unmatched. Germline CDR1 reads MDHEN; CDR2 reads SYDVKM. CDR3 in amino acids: CASTPDRVELFF. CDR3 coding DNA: TGTGCCAGCACCCCGGACAGGGTGGAGCTGTTTTTT. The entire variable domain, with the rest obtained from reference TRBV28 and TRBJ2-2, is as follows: DVKVTQSSRYLVKRTGEKVFLECVQDMDHENMFWYRQDPGLGLRLIYFSYDVKMKEKGDIPEGYSVSREKKERFSLILESASTNQTSMYLCASTPDRVELFFGEGSRLTVL.

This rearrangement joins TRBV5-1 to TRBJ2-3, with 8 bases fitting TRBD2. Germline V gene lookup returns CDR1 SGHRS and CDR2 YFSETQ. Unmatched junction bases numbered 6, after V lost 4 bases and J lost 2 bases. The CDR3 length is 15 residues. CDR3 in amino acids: CASSLSGLDTDTQYF. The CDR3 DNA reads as TGCGCCAGCAGCCTGTCGGGACTAGACACAGATACGCAGTATTTT.

The CDR3 coding sequence is TGCAGCGTTGGGGGCATTCAAGAGACCCAGTTCTTC. It translates to CSVGGIQETQFF. This chain uses TRBV29-1 with TRBJ2-5; maybe TRBD1 (5 bases). The DNA end favors TRBJ2-1, so the J call may be wrong. Per the germline V gene, CDR1 is SQVTM and CDR2 is ANQGSEA. The CDR3 sequence is 12 residues long.

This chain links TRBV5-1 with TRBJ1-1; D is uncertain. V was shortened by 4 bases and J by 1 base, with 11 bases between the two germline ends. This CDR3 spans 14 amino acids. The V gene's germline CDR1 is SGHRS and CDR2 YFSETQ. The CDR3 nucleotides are TGCGCCAGCAGCGTAGGGTTCGGGAACACTGAAGCTTTCTTT. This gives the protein CASSVGFGNTEAFF.